These T cell receptor beta chains were read from a single sample in a study of shared T cell receptors in the human thymus. Sequencing was performed with immunoSEQ multiplex PCR; in TCRdb, only in-frame clones are kept and a portion is missing. Of hundreds of thousands of clones in the sample, 87% are singletons; the top ten hold over 0.008%. This sample also appeared in a second study, on human thymus T cells.

What was sequenced was thymocytes. These receptors were obtained from a boy under three years old with a congenital heart defect. The CDR3 runs from the conserved cysteine through the conserved F or W. A D gene is named only where the DNA matches it firmly. Rows give clone size only sometimes, using once, few, many, or a class for an expanded clone.

D,size,J,V,CDR3,DNA
TRBD1,.,TRBJ2-3,TRBV27,CASSCDRANRTDTQYF,TGTGCCAGCAGTTGCGACAGGGCCAACCGCACAGATACGCAGTATTTT
.,once,TRBJ2-6,TRBV4-3,CASSQGKRPWTDNSGANVLTF,TGCGCCAGCAGCCAGGGAAAGAGGCCCTGGACAGATAACTCTGGGGCCAACGTCCTGACTTTC
TRBD1,.,TRBJ1-1,TRBV11-2,CASSPTRDRGLLNTEAFF,TGTGCCAGCAGCCCCACGCGGGACAGGGGCCTCTTGAACACTGAAGCTTTCTTT
.,.,TRBJ2-7,TRBV5-1,CASRPGHLPYEQYF,TGCGCCAGCAGACCAGGACACCTCCCATACGAGCAGTACTTC
.,.,TRBJ1-1,TRBV7-3,CASMKVRHHEAFF,TGTGCCAGCATGAAGGTCAGACATCATGAAGCTTTCTTT
TRBD2,.,TRBJ2-1,TRBV9,CASSVGPSGRAPYNEQFF,TGTGCCAGCAGCGTAGGGCCTAGCGGGAGGGCCCCCTACAATGAGCAGTTCTTC
TRBD1,.,TRBJ1-2,TRBV4-3,CASSQAGGPAYGYTF,TGCGCCAGCAGCCAAGCAGGGGGGCCGGCCTATGGCTACACCTTC
.,.,TRBJ2-5,TRBV11-2,CASSSPDRVQETQYF,TGTGCCAGCAGCTCGCCGGACAGAGTCCAAGAGACCCAGTACTTC
TRBD1,once,TRBJ2-7,TRBV6-1,CASSERDRASHEQYF,TGTGCCAGCAGTGAAAGGGACAGGGCAAGCCACGAGCAGTACTTC
TRBD2,once,TRBJ2-3,TRBV28,CASSKEWMTSGRTDTQYF,TGTGCCAGCAGTAAGGAATGGATGACTAGCGGACGCACAGATACGCAGTATTTT
.,.,TRBJ1-5,TRBV4-1,CASSQDPGRDNQPQHF,TGCGCCAGCAGCCAAGATCCGGGCAGGGACAATCAGCCCCAGCATTTT
TRBD2,.,TRBJ2-6,TRBV5-4,CASSLGRLAGGPGGANVLTF,TGTGCCAGCAGCTTGGGTCGACTAGCGGGAGGGCCGGGGGGGGCCAACGTCCTGACTTTC
TRBD1,.,TRBJ1-6,TRBV6-5,CASSNRGLNSPLHF,TGTGCCAGCAGCAACAGGGGGCTCAACTCACCCCTCCACTTT
.,.,TRBJ2-7,TRBV6-5,CASSYSPDSFYEQYF,TGTGCCAGCAGTTACTCCCCGGACAGCTTCTACGAGCAGTACTTC
TRBD2,.,TRBJ2-2,TRBV4-3,CASSQVERGENTGELFF,TGCGCCAGCAGCCAAGTGGAGCGGGGGGAGAACACCGGGGAGCTGTTTTTT
TRBD1,.,TRBJ2-5,TRBV5-6,CASSPGTDQETQYF,TGTGCCAGCAGCCCAGGGACAGACCAAGAGACCCAGTACTTC
.,.,TRBJ2-3,TRBV7-9,CASSRPGVADTQYF,TGTGCCAGCAGCCGGCCCGGAGTTGCAGATACGCAGTATTTT
.,.,TRBJ2-7,TRBV4-2,CASSQDGRGGYEQYF,TGTGCCAGCAGCCAAGATGGGCGCGGCGGGTACGAGCAGTACTTC
.,.,TRBJ2-7,TRBV6-1,CASSERAGDYEQYF,TGTGCCAGCAGTGAACGGGCAGGGGACTACGAGCAGTACTTC
.,.,TRBJ2-5,TRBV6-6,CASRDWGQLQETQYF,TGTGCCAGCAGAGATTGGGGACAATTACAAGAGACCCAGTACTTC
TRBD2,.,TRBJ2-2,TRBV11-3,CASSLHHGLADGGVTGELFF,TGTGCCAGCAGCCTCCACCACGGACTAGCGGATGGAGGTGTTACCGGGGAGCTGTTTTTT
TRBD2,.,TRBJ2-2,TRBV12-5,CASGLRTSGRTGELFF,TGTGCTAGTGGCCTACGAACTAGCGGGAGGACCGGGGAGCTGTTTTTT
.,.,TRBJ2-1,TRBV7-8,CASSLRQAEQFF,TGTGCCAGCAGCTTAAGACAGGCAGAGCAGTTCTTC
TRBD1,.,TRBJ1-2,TRBV19,CASTPDRGHGYTF,TGTGCCAGTACCCCTGACAGGGGGCATGGCTACACCTTC
TRBD1,.,TRBJ1-4,TRBV30,CAWSRQGTNEKLFF,TGTGCCTGGAGTCGACAGGGAACAAACGAAAAACTGTTTTTT
.,once,TRBJ1-5,TRBV4-3,CASSQRQESNQPQHF,TGCGCCAGCAGCCAACGTCAAGAGAGCAATCAGCCCCAGCATTTT
TRBD1,.,TRBJ2-7,TRBV6-5,CASSYITGTGDGYF,TGTGCCAGCAGTTATATCACAGGGACAGGGGATGGGTACTTC
.,.,TRBJ2-1,TRBV7-9,CASSFEGGPHNEQFF,TGTGCCAGCAGCTTTGAGGGGGGGCCCCACAATGAGCAGTTCTTC
TRBD1,.,TRBJ1-4,TRBV9,CASSVGQGHEKLFF,TGTGCCAGCAGCGTAGGACAGGGACATGAAAAACTGTTTTTT
TRBD1,.,TRBJ2-7,TRBV2,CASSGDNRDRVFSSYEQYF,TGTGCCAGCAGCGGCGATAACCGGGACAGGGTATTTTCGTCCTACGAGCAGTACTTC
.,.,TRBJ1-6,TRBV28,CASSSRRNNSPLHF,TGTGCCAGCAGTTCCCGCAGGAATAATTCCCCCCTCCACTTT
.,.,TRBJ2-2,TRBV28,CASSSPVLLNTGELFF,TGTGCCAGCAGTTCCCCGGTTTTGTTGAACACCGGGGAGCTGTTTTTT
TRBD1,.,TRBJ2-7,TRBV5-1,CASSLFSRGPYEQYF,TGCGCCAGCAGCTTGTTTTCGAGGGGGCCTTACGAGCAGTACTTC
TRBD2,.,TRBJ2-7,TRBV27,CASSPGLADPTHYEQYF,TGTGCCAGCAGTCCCGGACTAGCGGACCCCACACACTACGAGCAGTACTTC
TRBD2,.,TRBJ2-1,TRBV10-2,CASSVGLGGRNNEQFF,TGCGCCAGCAGTGTGGGGCTTGGCGGGAGGAACAATGAGCAGTTCTTC
.,.,TRBJ1-1,TRBV29-1,CSVEFRGGTEAFF,TGCAGCGTTGAGTTCCGGGGGGGAACTGAAGCTTTCTTT
TRBD2,.,TRBJ2-1,TRBV6-5,CASSYHGTSDNEQFF,TGTGCCAGCAGTTACCACGGGACTAGCGACAATGAGCAGTTCTTC
.,.,TRBJ2-3,TRBV6-4,CASSGAGAPTDTQYF,TGTGCCAGCAGCGGAGCGGGCGCCCCTACAGATACGCAGTATTTT
TRBD1,once,TRBJ1-2,TRBV5-6,CASSSRDRAWGYTF,TGTGCCAGCAGCTCCCGGGACAGAGCTTGGGGCTACACCTTC
.,.,TRBJ1-5,TRBV15,CATSTDINSNQPQHF,TGTGCCACCAGCACCGACATCAATAGCAATCAGCCCCAGCATTTT
TRBD1,.,TRBJ1-5,TRBV27,CASRPWGRQGGSQPQHF,TGTGCCAGCCGCCCGTGGGGCCGACAGGGTGGGAGTCAGCCCCAGCATTTT
TRBD1,.,TRBJ2-2,TRBV19,CASLGQTNTGELFF,TGTGCCAGCCTGGGACAGACAAACACCGGGGAGCTGTTTTTT
.,.,TRBJ1-4,TRBV15,CATSRGPGGGPANEKLFF,TGTGCCACCAGCAGGGGTCCGGGGGGGGGCCCAGCTAATGAAAAACTGTTTTTT
TRBD1,.,TRBJ2-7,TRBV19,CASSPRDRVHEQYF,TGTGCCAGTAGTCCACGGGACAGGGTCCACGAGCAGTACTTC
.,.,TRBJ2-1,TRBV5-1,CASSLVAYLERFPYNEQFF,TGCGCCAGCAGCTTGGTAGCCTATCTAGAGCGGTTCCCCTACAATGAGCAGTTCTTC
.,.,TRBJ2-7,TRBV28,CASSLEGLLNEQYF,TGTGCCAGCAGTTTAGAGGGACTGCTGAACGAGCAGTACTTC
TRBD2,.,TRBJ2-7,TRBV11-2,CASSYRPPGRGHEQYF,TGTGCCAGCAGCTACAGACCCCCGGGGAGGGGCCACGAGCAGTACTTC
TRBD1,.,TRBJ1-5,TRBV4-1,CASSQERDRGNQPQHF,TGCGCCAGCAGCCAAGAACGGGACAGGGGGAATCAGCCCCAGCATTTT
TRBD2,once,TRBJ2-1,TRBV27,CASSLFGGLSYNEQFF,TGTGCCAGCAGTTTATTCGGGGGGTTATCCTACAATGAGCAGTTCTTC